This TCR beta chain derives from a study of T cell responses to AZD1222 COVID-19 vaccine. Study-wide results and caveats: Baseline antibody screening turned up just a handful of seropositive AZD1222 recipients. Among spike-specific TCRs, nearly half reportedly target unmutated variant regions. Recipients of two AZD1222 doses showed rising Spike-specific TCR breadth and depth. Clonal diversity may have been underestimated in mostly white British donors.

Repertoires were generated with immunoSEQ multiplex PCR, while TCRdb's copy carries only in-frame clones and drops some. The table has 110,000 to 150,000 clones, 85% to 95% seen once. Germline CDR1 is SNHLY and CDR2 is FYNNEI. V lost 10 bases, J lost 1 base, and 4 bases stayed unmatched. This CDR3 has 12 amino acids. Regarding this clone: What it recognizes is unknown.

This receptor was obtained from an adult who had recovered from COVID-19. This specimen was peripheral blood, taken after recovery from COVID-19. The rearrangement uses TRBV2 and TRBJ2-7; 7 bases align to TRBD1. CDR3 sequence (DNA): TGTGCCACTGGACAGGAATCCTACGAGCAGTACTTC. Translated, it gives CATGQESYEQYF.